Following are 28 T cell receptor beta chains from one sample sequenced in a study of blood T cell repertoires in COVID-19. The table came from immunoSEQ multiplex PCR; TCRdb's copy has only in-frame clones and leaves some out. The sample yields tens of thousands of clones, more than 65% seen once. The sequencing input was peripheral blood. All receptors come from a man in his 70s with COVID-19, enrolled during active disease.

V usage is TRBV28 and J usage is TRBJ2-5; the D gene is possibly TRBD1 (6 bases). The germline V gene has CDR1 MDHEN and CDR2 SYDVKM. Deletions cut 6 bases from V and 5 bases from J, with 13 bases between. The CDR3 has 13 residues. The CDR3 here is CASRSGTPETQYF. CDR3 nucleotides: TGTGCCAGCAGATCTGGGACACCGGAGACCCAGTACTTC.

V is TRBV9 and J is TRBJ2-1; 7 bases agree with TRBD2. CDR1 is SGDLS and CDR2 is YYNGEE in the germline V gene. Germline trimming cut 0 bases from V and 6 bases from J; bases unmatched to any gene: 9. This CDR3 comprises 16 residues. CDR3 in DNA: TGTGCCAGCAGCGTAGTAGGCGGGAGCCCCGGCAATGAGCAGTTCTTC. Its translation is CASSVVGGSPGNEQFF.

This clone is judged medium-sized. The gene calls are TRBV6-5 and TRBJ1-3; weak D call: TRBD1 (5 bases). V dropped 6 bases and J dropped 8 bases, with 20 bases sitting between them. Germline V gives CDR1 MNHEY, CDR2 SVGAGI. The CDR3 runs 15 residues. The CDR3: CASSPDHRFGYTIYF. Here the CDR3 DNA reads TGTGCCAGCAGCCCAGATCACAGGTTTGGGTACACCATATATTTT.

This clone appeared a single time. This CDR3 reads CASSLRGAAGEQYF. The CDR3 region has the DNA TGTGCCAGCAGCTTACGGGGGGCCGCCGGTGAGCAGTACTTC. The chain has TRBV11-1 and TRBJ2-7, with a tentative D call TRBD2 (7 bases). Trimming shortened V by 2 bases and J by 7 bases, and 15 bases separated the two germline ends. Germline values: CDR1 SGHAT, CDR2 FQDESV (reference sequence). The CDR3 length is 14 residues.

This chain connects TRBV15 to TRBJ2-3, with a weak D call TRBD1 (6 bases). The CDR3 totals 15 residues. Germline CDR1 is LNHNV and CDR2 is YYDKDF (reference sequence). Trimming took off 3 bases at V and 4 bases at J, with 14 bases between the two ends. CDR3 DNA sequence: TGTGCCACCAGCAGGATAACAGGGATAGCAGATACGCAGTATTTT. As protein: CATSRITGIADTQYF.

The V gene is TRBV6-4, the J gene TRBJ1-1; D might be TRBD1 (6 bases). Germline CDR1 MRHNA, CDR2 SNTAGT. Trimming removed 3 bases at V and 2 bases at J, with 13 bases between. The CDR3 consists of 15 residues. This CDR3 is CASSECLGGNTEAFF. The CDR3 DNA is TGTGCCAGCAGTGAATGTTTAGGGGGAAACACTGAAGCTTTCTTT.

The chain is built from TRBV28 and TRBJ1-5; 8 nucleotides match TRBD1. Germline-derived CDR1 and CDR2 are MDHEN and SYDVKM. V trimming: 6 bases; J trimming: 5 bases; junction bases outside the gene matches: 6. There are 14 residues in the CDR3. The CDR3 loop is CASRPQGVYQPQHF. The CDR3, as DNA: TGTGCCAGCAGGCCACAGGGGGTTTATCAGCCCCAGCATTTT.

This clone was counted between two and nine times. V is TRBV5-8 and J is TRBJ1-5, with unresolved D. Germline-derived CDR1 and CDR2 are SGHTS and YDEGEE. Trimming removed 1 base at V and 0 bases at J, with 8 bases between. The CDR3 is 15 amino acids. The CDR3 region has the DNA TGTGCCAGCAGCTTGTACACCCGTAGCAATCAGCCCCAGCATTTT. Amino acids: CASSLYTRSNQPQHF.

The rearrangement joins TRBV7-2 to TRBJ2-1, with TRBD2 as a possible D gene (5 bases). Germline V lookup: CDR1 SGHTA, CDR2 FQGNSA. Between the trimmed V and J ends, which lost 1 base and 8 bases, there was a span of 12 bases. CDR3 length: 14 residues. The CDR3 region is CASSLGLAGYEQFF. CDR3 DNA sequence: TGTGCCAGCAGCTTAGGTCTAGCAGGCTATGAGCAGTTCTTC.

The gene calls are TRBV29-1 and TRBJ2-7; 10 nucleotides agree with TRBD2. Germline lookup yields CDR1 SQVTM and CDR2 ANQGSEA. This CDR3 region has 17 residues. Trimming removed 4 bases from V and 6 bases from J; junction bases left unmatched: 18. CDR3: CSVGPLPSGGLASEQYF. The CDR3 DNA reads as TGCAGCGTTGGGCCTCTCCCCTCCGGGGGACTAGCGAGCGAGCAGTACTTC.

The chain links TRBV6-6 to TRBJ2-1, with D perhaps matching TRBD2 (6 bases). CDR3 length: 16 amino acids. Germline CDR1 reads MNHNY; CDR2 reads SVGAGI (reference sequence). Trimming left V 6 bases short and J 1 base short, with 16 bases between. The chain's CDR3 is CASRGTERTSYNEQFF. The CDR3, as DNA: TGTGCCAGCAGGGGGACTGAGCGGACATCCTACAATGAGCAGTTCTTC.

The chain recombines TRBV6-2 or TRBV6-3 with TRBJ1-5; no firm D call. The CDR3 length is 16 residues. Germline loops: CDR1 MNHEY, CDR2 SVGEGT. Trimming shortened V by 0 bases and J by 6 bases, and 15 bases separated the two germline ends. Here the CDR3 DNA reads TGTGCCAGCAGTTACTCGGCTGCGGATCTCGGTCAGCCCCAGCATTTT. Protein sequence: CASSYSAADLGQPQHF.

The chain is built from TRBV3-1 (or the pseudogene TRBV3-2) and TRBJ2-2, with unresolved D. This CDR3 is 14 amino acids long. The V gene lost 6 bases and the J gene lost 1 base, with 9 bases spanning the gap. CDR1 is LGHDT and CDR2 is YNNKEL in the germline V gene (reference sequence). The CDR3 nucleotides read TGTGCCAGCAGTCTCCACTGGAACACCGGGGAGCTGTTTTTT. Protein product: CASSLHWNTGELFF.

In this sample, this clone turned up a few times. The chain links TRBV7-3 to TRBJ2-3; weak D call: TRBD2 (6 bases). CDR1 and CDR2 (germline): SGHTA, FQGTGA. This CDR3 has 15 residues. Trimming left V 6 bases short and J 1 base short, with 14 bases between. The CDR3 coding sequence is TGTGCCAGCAGGGAGACTAGTTCCCGCACAGATACGCAGTATTTT. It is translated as CASRETSSRTDTQYF. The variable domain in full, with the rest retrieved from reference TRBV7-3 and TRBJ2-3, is GAGVSQTPSNKVTEKGKYVELRCDPISGHTALYWYRQSLGQGPEFLIYFQGTGAADDSGLPNDRFFAVRPEGSVSTLKIQRTERGDSAVYLCASRETSSRTDTQYFGPGTRLTVL.

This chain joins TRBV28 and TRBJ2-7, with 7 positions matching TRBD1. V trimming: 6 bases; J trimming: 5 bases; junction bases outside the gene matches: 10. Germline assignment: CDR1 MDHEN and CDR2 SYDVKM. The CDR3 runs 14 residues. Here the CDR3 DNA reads TGTGCCAGCAGCAGTCCCGGGACAGAAAACGAGCAGTACTTC. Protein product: CASSSPGTENEQYF.

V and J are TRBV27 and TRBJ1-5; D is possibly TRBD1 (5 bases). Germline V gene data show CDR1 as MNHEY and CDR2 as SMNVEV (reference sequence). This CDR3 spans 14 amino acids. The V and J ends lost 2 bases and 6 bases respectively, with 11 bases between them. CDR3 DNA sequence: TGTGCCAGCAGTTTACAGGGTTTAACTCAGCCCCAGCATTTT. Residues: CASSLQGLTQPQHF.

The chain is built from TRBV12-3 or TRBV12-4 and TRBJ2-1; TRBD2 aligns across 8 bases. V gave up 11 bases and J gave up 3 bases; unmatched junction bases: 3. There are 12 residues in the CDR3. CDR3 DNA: TGTGCCGGGGGGACTAGCTACAATGAGCAGTTCTTC. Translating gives CAGGTSYNEQFF.

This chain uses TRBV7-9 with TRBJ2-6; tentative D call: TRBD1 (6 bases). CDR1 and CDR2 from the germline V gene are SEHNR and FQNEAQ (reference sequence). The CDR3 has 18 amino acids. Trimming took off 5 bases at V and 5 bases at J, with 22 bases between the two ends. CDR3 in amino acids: CASSPAQGSRIRANVLTF. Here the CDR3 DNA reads TGTGCCAGCAGCCCCGCTCAGGGGTCGCGAATACGGGCCAACGTCCTGACTTTC.

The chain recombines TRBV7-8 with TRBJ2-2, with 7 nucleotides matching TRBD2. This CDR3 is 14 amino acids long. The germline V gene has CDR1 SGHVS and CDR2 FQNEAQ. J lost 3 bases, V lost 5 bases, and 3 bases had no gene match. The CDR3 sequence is CASSLAGDTGELFF. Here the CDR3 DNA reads TGTGCCAGCAGCCTCGCGGGGGACACCGGGGAGCTGTTTTTT.

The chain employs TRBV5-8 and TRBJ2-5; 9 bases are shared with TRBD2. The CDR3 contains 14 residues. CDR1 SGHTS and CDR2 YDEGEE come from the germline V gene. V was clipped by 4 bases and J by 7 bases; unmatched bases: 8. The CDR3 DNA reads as TGTGCCAGCAGCCCACCGGGACTAGCTACGACCCAGTACTTC. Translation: CASSPPGLATTQYF. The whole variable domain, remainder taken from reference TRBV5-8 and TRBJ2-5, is EAGVTQSPTHLIKTRGQQATLRCSPISGHTSVYWYQQALGLGLQFLLWYDEGEERNRGNFPPRFSGRQFPNYSSELNVNALELEDSALYLCASSPPGLATTQYFGPGTRLLVL.

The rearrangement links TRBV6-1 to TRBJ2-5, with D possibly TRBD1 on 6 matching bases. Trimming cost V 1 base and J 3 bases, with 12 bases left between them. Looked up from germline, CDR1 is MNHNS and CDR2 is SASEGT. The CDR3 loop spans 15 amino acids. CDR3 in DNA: TGTGCCAGCAGTGAAGGGACAGCGACAAAAGAGACCCAGTACTTC. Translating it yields CASSEGTATKETQYF.

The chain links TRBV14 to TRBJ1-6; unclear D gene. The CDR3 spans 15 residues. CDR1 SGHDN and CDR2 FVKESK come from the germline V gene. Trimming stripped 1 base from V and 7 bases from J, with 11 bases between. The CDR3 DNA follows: TGTGCCAGCAGCCAAGCGGCAGCGCTAAATTCACCCCTCCACTTT. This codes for CASSQAAALNSPLHF.

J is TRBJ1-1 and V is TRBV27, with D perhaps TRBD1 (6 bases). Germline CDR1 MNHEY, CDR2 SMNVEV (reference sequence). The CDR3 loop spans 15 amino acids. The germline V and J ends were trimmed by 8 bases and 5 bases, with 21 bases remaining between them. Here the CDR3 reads CASGRKGGRKTEAFF. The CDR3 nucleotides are TGTGCCAGCGGGAGGAAGGGGGGGCGCAAGACTGAAGCTTTCTTT.

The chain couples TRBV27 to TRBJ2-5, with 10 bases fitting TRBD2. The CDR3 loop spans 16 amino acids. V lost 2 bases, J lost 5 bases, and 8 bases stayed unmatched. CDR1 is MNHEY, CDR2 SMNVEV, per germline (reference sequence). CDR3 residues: CASSLRERGGRETQYF. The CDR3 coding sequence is TGTGCCAGCAGTTTACGGGAGCGGGGGGGCCGGGAGACCCAGTACTTC.

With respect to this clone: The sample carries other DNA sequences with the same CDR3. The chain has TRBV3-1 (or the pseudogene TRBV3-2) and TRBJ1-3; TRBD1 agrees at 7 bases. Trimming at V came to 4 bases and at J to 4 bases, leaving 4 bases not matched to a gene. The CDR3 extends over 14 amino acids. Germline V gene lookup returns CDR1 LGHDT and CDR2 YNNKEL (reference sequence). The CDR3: CASSLRGPGNTIYF. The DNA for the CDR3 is TGTGCCAGCAGCCTAAGGGGGCCCGGAAACACCATATATTTT.

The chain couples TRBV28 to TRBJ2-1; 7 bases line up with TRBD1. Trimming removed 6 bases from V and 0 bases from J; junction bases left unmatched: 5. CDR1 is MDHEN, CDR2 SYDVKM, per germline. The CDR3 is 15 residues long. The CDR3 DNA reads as TGTGCCAGCAGGCCCGGACAGGACTCCTACAATGAGCAGTTCTTC. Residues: CASRPGQDSYNEQFF.

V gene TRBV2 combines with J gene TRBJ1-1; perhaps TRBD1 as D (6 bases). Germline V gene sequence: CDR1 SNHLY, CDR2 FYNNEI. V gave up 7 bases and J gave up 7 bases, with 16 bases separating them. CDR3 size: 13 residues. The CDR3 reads CASIRGPQGEAFF. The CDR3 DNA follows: TGTGCCAGCATCAGGGGACCCCAGGGTGAAGCTTTCTTT. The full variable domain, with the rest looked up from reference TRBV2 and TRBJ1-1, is EPEVTQTPSHQVTQMGQEVILRCVPISNHLYFYWYRQILGQKVEFLVSFYNNEISEKSEIFDDQFSVERPDGSNFTLKIRSTKLEDSAMYFCASIRGPQGEAFFGQGTRLTVV.

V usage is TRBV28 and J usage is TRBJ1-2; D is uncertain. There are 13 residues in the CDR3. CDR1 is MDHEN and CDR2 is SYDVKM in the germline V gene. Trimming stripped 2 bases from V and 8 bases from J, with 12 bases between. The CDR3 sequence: CASSLVSARGYTF. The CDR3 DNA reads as TGTGCCAGCAGTTTAGTGTCAGCCAGGGGCTACACCTTC.